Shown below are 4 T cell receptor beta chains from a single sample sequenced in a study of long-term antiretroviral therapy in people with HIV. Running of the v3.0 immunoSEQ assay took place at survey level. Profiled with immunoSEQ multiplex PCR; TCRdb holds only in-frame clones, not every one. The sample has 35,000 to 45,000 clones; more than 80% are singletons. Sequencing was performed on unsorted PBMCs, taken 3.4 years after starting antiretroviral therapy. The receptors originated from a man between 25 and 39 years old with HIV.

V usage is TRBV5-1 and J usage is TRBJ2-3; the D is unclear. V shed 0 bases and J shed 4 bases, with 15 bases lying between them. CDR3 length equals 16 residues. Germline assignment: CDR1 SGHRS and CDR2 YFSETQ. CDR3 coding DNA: TGCGCCAGCAGCTTGGGAAGGAGCCTCTCGGCAGATACGCAGTATTTT. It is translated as CASSLGRSLSADTQYF. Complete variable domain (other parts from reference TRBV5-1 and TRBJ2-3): KAGVTQTPRYLIKTRGQQVTLSCSPISGHRSVSWYQQTPGQGLQFLFEYFSETQRNKGNFPGRFSGRQFSNSRSEMNVSTLELGDSALYLCASSLGRSLSADTQYFGPGTRLTVL.

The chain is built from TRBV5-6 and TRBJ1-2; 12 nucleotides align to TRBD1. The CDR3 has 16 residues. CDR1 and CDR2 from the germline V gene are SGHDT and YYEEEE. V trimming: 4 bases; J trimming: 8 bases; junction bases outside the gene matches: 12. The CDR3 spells CASSPGTGGAVHGYTF. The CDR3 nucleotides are TGTGCCAGCAGCCCCGGGACAGGGGGCGCAGTGCACGGCTACACCTTC.

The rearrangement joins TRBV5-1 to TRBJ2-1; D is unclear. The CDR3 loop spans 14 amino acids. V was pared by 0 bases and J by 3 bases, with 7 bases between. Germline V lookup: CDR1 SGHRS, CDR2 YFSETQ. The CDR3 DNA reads TGCGCCAGCAGCTTGGCTCAGAACTACAATGAGCAGTTCTTC. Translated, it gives CASSLAQNYNEQFF.

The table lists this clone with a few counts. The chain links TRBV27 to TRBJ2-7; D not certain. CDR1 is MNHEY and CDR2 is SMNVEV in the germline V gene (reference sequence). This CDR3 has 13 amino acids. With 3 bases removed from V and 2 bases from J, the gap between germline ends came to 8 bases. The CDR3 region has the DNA TGTGCCAGCAGTTTGATCGGTGCCTACGAGCAGTACTTC. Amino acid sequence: CASSLIGAYEQYF.